This is a list of T cell receptor beta chains from one sample in a study of blood T cell repertoires in COVID-19. The protocol was immunoSEQ multiplex PCR, while the TCRdb copy is restricted to in-frame clones and leaves out a portion. The table includes about 150,000 clones, more than 80% detected once. Sequenced sample: peripheral blood. Receptor source: a middle-aged man with acute or convalescent COVID-19. Each CDR3 is given with its conserved first and last residue. A D gene is named only where the DNA matches it firmly. Clone size, where shown, is once, few, many, or a class for clones that have expanded.

>.|TRBJ2-1|TRBV7-9|.
CASSSNSYNEQFF
TGTGCCAGCAGCTCTAACTCCTACAATGAGCAGTTCTTC
>.|TRBJ2-4|TRBV3-1/TRBV3-2|TRBD2
CASSLRRAGGPWDIQYF
TGTGCCAGCAGCCTGAGACGAGCGGGGGGGCCGTGGGACATTCAGTACTTC
>.|TRBJ1-6|TRBV10-3|.
CAISEREGMGNSPLHF
TGTGCCATCAGTGAAAGGGAGGGGATGGGTAATTCACCCCTCCACTTT
>.|TRBJ1-1|TRBV19|.
CASSIDPQNTEAFF
TGTGCCAGTAGTATAGATCCCCAGAACACTGAAGCTTTCTTT
>.|TRBJ1-5|TRBV2|.
CASSEAGGRSNQPQHF
TGTGCCAGCAGTGAAGCGGGGGGACGGAGCAATCAGCCCCAGCATTTT
>.|TRBJ2-3|TRBV27|.
CASSLAGAFTDTQYF
TGTGCCAGCAGTTTAGCGGGGGCCTTCACAGATACGCAGTATTTT
>.|TRBJ2-1|TRBV10-1|.
CASGASTASSYNEQFF
TGCGCCAGCGGAGCCTCGACTGCCTCCTCCTACAATGAGCAGTTCTTC
>.|TRBJ2-7|TRBV10-2|TRBD1
CASRSLQQGAGYEQYF
TGCGCCAGCAGGTCCCTCCAACAGGGGGCTGGGTACGAGCAGTACTTC
>.|TRBJ2-1|TRBV2|TRBD2
CASKSRGRDPQSSYNEQFF
TGTGCCAGCAAGAGCCGGGGGAGGGACCCCCAGAGCTCCTACAATGAGCAGTTCTTC
>.|TRBJ1-4|TRBV19|.
CASMSRVSNEKLFF
TGTGCCAGTATGTCGCGGGTTTCTAATGAAAAACTGTTTTTT
>.|TRBJ1-3|TRBV5-1|.
CASSLERVPGNTIYF
TGCGCCAGCAGCTTGGAGAGGGTCCCTGGAAACACCATATATTTT
>once|TRBJ2-2|TRBV11-3|.
CASSFLTGELFF
TGTGCCAGCAGCTTTCTTACCGGGGAGCTGTTTTTT
>.|TRBJ1-5|TRBV24-1|.
CATSDFRGQPQHF
TGTGCCACCAGTGATTTCCGGGGGCAGCCCCAGCATTTT
>.|TRBJ1-2|TRBV5-8|.
CASSLEGGEFYGYTF
TGTGCCAGCAGCTTGGAAGGCGGGGAATTCTATGGCTACACCTTC
>.|TRBJ2-5|TRBV4-2|.
CASSQGRATQETQYF
TGTGCCAGCAGCCAGGGGCGAGCTACCCAAGAGACCCAGTACTTC
>.|TRBJ2-1|TRBV21-1|.
CASSPRTGKYNEQFF
TGTGCCAGCAGCCCTAGGACAGGGAAATACAATGAGCAGTTCTTC
>.|TRBJ1-2|TRBV12-3/TRBV12-4|TRBD1
CASSSTGAGYTF
TGTGCCAGCAGCTCGACAGGGGCTGGCTACACCTTC
>once|TRBJ1-6|TRBV3-1/TRBV3-2|TRBD1
CASSQGTGARVNSPLHF
TGTGCCAGCAGCCAAGGGACAGGGGCTAGGGTTAATTCACCCCTCCACTTT
>.|TRBJ1-3|TRBV7-8|.
CASSLGQDNRWGNTIYF
TGTGCCAGCAGCTTAGGCCAGGACAACCGCTGGGGAAACACCATATATTTT
>.|TRBJ2-5|TRBV5-1|.
CASSWGTPEGTQYF
TGCGCCAGCAGCTGGGGGACACCAGAAGGGACCCAGTACTTC
>.|TRBJ1-2|TRBV12-3/TRBV12-4|.
CASSSRGEARNTF
TGTGCCAGCAGCTCTCGGGGGGAGGCCCGAAACACCTTC
>.|TRBJ1-5|TRBV19|.
CASSQARREGNQPQHF
TGTGCCAGTAGCCAGGCCAGGCGAGAAGGCAATCAGCCCCAGCATTTT
>.|TRBJ1-4|TRBV19|.
CASSQTGSREKLFF
TGTGCCAGTAGTCAAACAGGGTCGCGAGAAAAACTGTTTTTT
>.|TRBJ1-5|TRBV3-1/TRBV3-2|TRBD1
CASSQGQGIGQPQHF
TGTGCCAGCAGCCAAGGACAGGGGATCGGACAGCCCCAGCATTTT
>.|TRBJ1-2|TRBV14|.
CASSQVRGGYTF
TGTGCCAGCAGCCAAGTCAGGGGCGGCTACACCTTC
>.|TRBJ1-6|TRBV6-5|.
CASSYSQGYNSPLHF
TGTGCCAGCAGTTATTCACAGGGCTATAATTCACCCCTCCACTTT
>.|TRBJ1-5|TRBV27|.
CASSFGYGQPQHF
TGTGCCAGCAGTTTCGGCTACGGGCAGCCCCAGCATTTT
>.|TRBJ1-1|TRBV7-9|.
CASTLGHGVEAFF
TGTGCCAGCACCCTCGGACACGGTGTTGAAGCTTTCTTT
>.|TRBJ1-5|TRBV19|.
CASSIQGFQPQHF
TGTGCCAGTAGTATTCAGGGCTTTCAGCCCCAGCATTTT
>.|TRBJ2-1|TRBV18|TRBD2
CASSPPTSGGAWNEQFF
TGTGCCAGCTCACCACCCACTAGCGGGGGGGCTTGGAATGAGCAGTTCTTC
>.|TRBJ1-2|TRBV28|TRBD1
CASSLIGGDGYTF
TGTGCCAGCAGTTTAATAGGGGGCGATGGCTACACCTTC
>.|TRBJ1-5|TRBV6-5|TRBD1
CASRGGQHQPQHF
TGTGCCAGCAGAGGGGGCCAGCACCAGCCCCAGCATTTT
>.|TRBJ1-5|TRBV19|.
CASSIPGAVNQPQHF
TGTGCCAGTAGTATTCCCGGTGCGGTCAATCAGCCCCAGCATTTT
>.|TRBJ2-1|TRBV5-4|TRBD1
CASAQGTYNEQFF
TGTGCCAGCGCACAGGGGACCTACAATGAGCAGTTCTTC
>.|TRBJ2-1|TRBV11-2|TRBD2
CASSAFGLGGNEQFF
TGTGCCAGCAGCGCCTTCGGACTAGGAGGCAATGAGCAGTTCTTC
>.|TRBJ1-6|TRBV4-2|.
CASSQLGRDNSPLHF
TGTGCCAGCAGCCAATTGGGTCGGGATAATTCACCCCTCCACTTT
>.|TRBJ2-5|TRBV5-1|TRBD2
CASSRTSGETQYF
TGCGCCAGCAGCCGGACTAGCGGAGAGACCCAGTACTTC
>once|TRBJ1-5|TRBV28|TRBD1
CASRDTGGAGNQPQHF
TGTGCCAGCAGGGACACAGGGGGCGCGGGCAATCAGCCCCAGCATTTT
>.|TRBJ2-5|TRBV7-2|TRBD2
CASSFNGGEETQYF
TGTGCCAGCAGCTTTAACGGGGGGGAGGAGACCCAGTACTTC
>.|TRBJ2-3|TRBV6-5|.
CASSRQQVSTDTQYF
TGTGCCAGCAGTAGACAACAGGTCAGCACAGATACGCAGTATTTT
>.|TRBJ1-2|TRBV6-5|.
CASSYTEGGAQGYTF
TGTGCCAGCAGTTACACCGAGGGGGGGGCTCAAGGCTACACCTTC
>.|TRBJ1-5|TRBV30|.
CAWSVQTGHRNSNQPQHF
TGTGCCTGGAGTGTCCAAACGGGACATCGGAATAGCAATCAGCCCCAGCATTTT
>.|TRBJ1-5|TRBV18|TRBD1
CASSLQGSGTAALNQPQHF
TGTGCCAGCTCGCTTCAAGGGTCCGGGACAGCGGCACTCAATCAGCCCCAGCATTTT
>.|TRBJ2-2|TRBV14|.
CASSQDFEANTGELFF
TGTGCCAGCAGCCAAGATTTTGAGGCGAACACCGGGGAGCTGTTTTTT
>.|TRBJ2-2|TRBV11-2|.
CASSLLLGATGELFF
TGTGCCAGCAGCCTACTCCTGGGGGCTACCGGGGAGCTGTTTTTT